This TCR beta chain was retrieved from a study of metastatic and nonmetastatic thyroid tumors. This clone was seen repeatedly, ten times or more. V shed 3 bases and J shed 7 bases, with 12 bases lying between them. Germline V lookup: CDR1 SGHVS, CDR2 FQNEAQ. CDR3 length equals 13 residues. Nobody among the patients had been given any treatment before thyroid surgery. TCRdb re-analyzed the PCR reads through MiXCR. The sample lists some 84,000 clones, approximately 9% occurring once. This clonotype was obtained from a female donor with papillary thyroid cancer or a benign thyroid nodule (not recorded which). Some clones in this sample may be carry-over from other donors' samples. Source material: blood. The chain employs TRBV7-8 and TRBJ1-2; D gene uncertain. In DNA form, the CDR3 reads TGTGCCAGCAGCTTCTACAGTGCGGGTGGCTACACCTTC. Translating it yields CASSFYSAGGYTF.